Listed below are T cell receptor beta chains from one sample, sequenced in a study of T cell responses to AZD1222 COVID-19 vaccine. Sequencing used immunoSEQ multiplex PCR; TCRdb keeps in-frame clones, though not all of them. The table has some 160,000 clones, around 92% seen once. Sequenced here: peripheral blood, sampled on day 0 of AZD1222 vaccination. The origin of the receptors is an adult in good health. Both conserved end residues are part of each CDR3. The D gene is left open where the match is weak. A row's size may be missing; if present it is once, few, many or a size class.

TRBV5-1	TRBJ1-1	NA	NA	15	TGCGCCAGCAGCTTAGAAGGACCGAGGAACACTGAAGCTTTCTTT	CASSLEGPRNTEAFF
TRBV19	TRBJ2-7	NA	NA	14	TGTGCCAGTAGTATCAGTGGTAGCTCCTACGAGCAGTACTTC	CASSISGSSYEQYF
TRBV4-1	TRBJ2-6	TRBD1	once	17	TGCGCCAGCAGCCACATGGGGACAGCCTCTGGGGCCAACGTCCTGACTTTC	CASSHMGTASGANVLTF
TRBV6-2/TRBV6-3	TRBJ2-2	NA	once	16	TGTGCCAGCAGTCACCCCGGCCAGGGTAACACCGGGGAGCTGTTTTTT	CASSHPGQGNTGELFF
TRBV24-1	TRBJ2-1	NA	NA	14	TGTGCCACCAGTGGAGGGGGTTCCTACAATGAGCAGTTCTTC	CATSGGGSYNEQFF
TRBV28	TRBJ1-1	NA	NA	15	TGTGCCAGTTCCTCAGCTGGGGGGCGCGGCACTGAAGCTTTCTTT	CASSSAGGRGTEAFF
TRBV6-1	TRBJ2-7	NA	NA	16	TGTGCCAGCAGTGAAGTAGCGGGACAGGAGATCTACGAGCAGTACTTC	CASSEVAGQEIYEQYF
TRBV2	TRBJ2-5	TRBD1	NA	13	TGTGCCAGCAGAAGTACAGGGGTAGAGACCCAGTACTTC	CASRSTGVETQYF
TRBV20-1	TRBJ1-1	TRBD1	once	11	TGCAGTGCTCCAATACAGGGGAGGGCTTTCTTT	CSAPIQGRAFF
TRBV10-3	TRBJ1-2	TRBD1	NA	15	TGTGCCATCAGTGGGACAGGGGGTAGTTTCGTAGGCTACACCTTC	CAISGTGGSFVGYTF
TRBV6-5	TRBJ2-5	NA	NA	11	TGTGCCAGCAGTTCGGTGGAGACCCAGTACTTC	CASSSVETQYF
TRBV19	TRBJ1-6	TRBD1	NA	13	TGTGCCAGTAGTCGACAGGGAAATTCACCCCTCCACTTT	CASSRQGNSPLHF
TRBV4-1	TRBJ1-1	NA	NA	12	TGCGCCAGCAGCCAAGGGGGGGGTGAAGCTTTCTTT	CASSQGGGEAFF
TRBV19	TRBJ1-1	NA	NA	14	TGTGCCAGTAGTATAGGCGCCCTAGGCACTGAAGCTTTCTTT	CASSIGALGTEAFF
TRBV28	TRBJ2-1	NA	NA	13	TGTGCCGCCGTGGAGACTAGGAACAATGAGCAGTTCTTC	CAAVETRNNEQFF
TRBV2	TRBJ1-5	TRBD1	NA	15	TGTGCCAGCAGTGGGACAGGGAGGGGAGGTCAGCCCCAGCATTTT	CASSGTGRGGQPQHF
TRBV6-1	TRBJ1-5	NA	NA	13	TGTGCCAGCAGTGAACAGGAATATCAGCCCCAGCATTTT	CASSEQEYQPQHF
TRBV11-3	TRBJ1-1	TRBD1	NA	14	TGTGCCAGCAGCGGGGGACAGCTGAACACTGAAGCTTTCTTT	CASSGGQLNTEAFF
TRBV18	TRBJ2-5	NA	NA	17	TGTGCCAGCTCACCGTCACGTTGGGGGGCTATAGGAGAGACCCAGTACTTC	CASSPSRWGAIGETQYF
TRBV4-1	TRBJ2-1	NA	NA	13	TGCGCCAGCAGCGCACTAGACAGGAATGAGCAGTTCTTC	CASSALDRNEQFF
TRBV3-1/TRBV3-2	TRBJ1-6	NA	NA	16	TGTGCCAGCAGCGAAGGTCCACAGGGTGGGGCGTTGCCCCTCCACTTT	CASSEGPQGGALPLHF
TRBV12-5	TRBJ1-1	NA	NA	13	TGTGCTAGTGGTTTGGGACTGAACACTGAAGCTTTCTTT	CASGLGLNTEAFF
TRBV18	TRBJ2-1	TRBD2	NA	15	TGTGCCAGCTCATTCGGACTAGCGGACTACAATGAGCAGTTCTTC	CASSFGLADYNEQFF
TRBV5-1	TRBJ1-1	NA	NA	13	TGCGCCAGCAGCTCCGCTCAGAACACTGAAGCTTTCTTT	CASSSAQNTEAFF
TRBV12-3/TRBV12-4	TRBJ2-5	NA	NA	13	TGTGCCAGCAGTTTAGGCAGCCAAGAGACCCAGTACTTC	CASSLGSQETQYF
TRBV2	TRBJ1-1	NA	NA	13	TGTGCCAGCAGTGGTATGTCGAGCACTGAAGCTTTCTTT	CASSGMSSTEAFF
TRBV7-2	TRBJ2-3	TRBD2	NA	16	TGTGCCAGCAGCAGAGCTAGCGGGGGGAGCACAGATACGCAGTATTTT	CASSRASGGSTDTQYF
TRBV18	TRBJ2-4	NA	NA	11	TGTGCCAGCTCACCAGGAAACATTCAGTACTTC	CASSPGNIQYF
TRBV18	TRBJ1-2	TRBD1	NA	15	TGTGCCAGCTCCCGCGACAGGGACCCTATGGTCGGCTACACCTTC	CASSRDRDPMVGYTF
TRBV4-2	TRBJ2-2	TRBD2	NA	17	TGTGCCAGCAGCCTACAGGTGGCGGGAGCGAACACCGGGGAGCTGTTTTTT	CASSLQVAGANTGELFF
TRBV5-1	TRBJ1-2	TRBD1	NA	15	TGCGCCAGCGGCGAAACCGGGACAGGTCCACTGGGCTACACCTTC	CASGETGTGPLGYTF
TRBV19	TRBJ1-2	TRBD1	NA	14	TGTGCCAGTAATTGGGACAGGGCGACAGGAGGCTACACCTTC	CASNWDRATGGYTF
TRBV7-2	TRBJ1-5	NA	NA	15	TGTGCCAGCAGCCCAGCAGGGGTAGCCAATCAGCCCCAGCATTTT	CASSPAGVANQPQHF
TRBV4-1	TRBJ2-6	TRBD1	NA	21	TGCGCCAGCAGCCAAATATTGCTTGGACAGGACAACTTCTCTGGGGCCAACGTCCTGACTTTC	CASSQILLGQDNFSGANVLTF
TRBV27	TRBJ2-2	TRBD2	NA	17	TGTGCCAGCAGCCTAACTAGCGGGGGGACTCACACCGGGGAGCTGTTTTTT	CASSLTSGGTHTGELFF
TRBV7-8	TRBJ2-1	NA	NA	18	TGTGCCAGCAGCTTAGCGCCGGGGTTAGGCTGGGGTTACAATGAGCAGTTCTTC	CASSLAPGLGWGYNEQFF
TRBV7-8	TRBJ2-7	TRBD1	NA	15	TGTGCCAGCAGCTTAGTAGGGACAGTAACCTACGAGCAGTACTTC	CASSLVGTVTYEQYF
TRBV10-3	TRBJ1-2	NA	NA	14	TGTGCCATCAGAAAGACAGGATTCGCCTATGGCTACACCTTC	CAIRKTGFAYGYTF
TRBV29-1	TRBJ2-3	NA	NA	13	TGCAGCGCCCAGGACATGGGCACAGATACGCAGTATTTT	CSAQDMGTDTQYF
TRBV9	TRBJ1-1	NA	NA	12	TGTGCCAGCAGCGTCCCTAGCGCTGAAGCTTTCTTT	CASSVPSAEAFF
TRBV7-3	TRBJ2-1	TRBD2	once	15	TGTGCCAGCAGCCCTCTAGCGGGGGATTACAATGAGCAGTTCTTC	CASSPLAGDYNEQFF
TRBV13	TRBJ1-6	TRBD1	NA	14	TGTGCCAGCAGCTTCCGACAGGGAGGTTCACCCCTCCACTTT	CASSFRQGGSPLHF